Presented here are 10 T cell receptor beta chains from one specimen sequenced in a study of blood T cell repertoires in COVID-19 (dated by TCRdb to the early 2020s). The protocol used for the library was the immunoSEQ multiplex PCR assay. This is the immuneACCESS table as TCRdb keeps it, with only in-frame sequences that have V and J called. A part of the clones is gone; compared with another copy, unresolved V genes explain less than half, and the rest is unexplained. This sample comprises over 150,000 clones, 83% of them detected only once. 9.5% to 13% of the sample belongs to the ten largest clones. Material for sequencing was peripheral blood. The receptors stem from a woman aged 60-75 years with COVID-19, enrolled during active disease.

This chain joins TRBV19 and TRBJ1-6; D gene uncertain. V lost 6 bases, J lost 11 bases, and 14 bases lay in between. Per germline, CDR1 LNHDA and CDR2 SQIVND (reference sequence). The CDR3 contains 13 residues. In DNA, the CDR3 is TGTGCCAGTAGGGGAGAGTACTGGGCACCCCTCCACTTT. Its protein product is CASRGEYWAPLHF.

With regard to this clone: Other DNA sequences in the same sample also yield this CDR3. The rearrangement joins TRBV7-9 to TRBJ2-3; 8 bases align to TRBD2. This CDR3 has 15 amino acids. V was clipped by 2 bases and J by 5 bases; unmatched bases: 6. Germline CDR1 and CDR2: SEHNR and FQNEAQ (reference sequence). The chain's CDR3 is CASSLPAGAVDTQYF. The CDR3 DNA is TGTGCCAGCAGCTTACCAGCGGGAGCTGTAGATACGCAGTATTTT.

This chain joins TRBV6-5 and TRBJ1-1; 10 bases are a match to TRBD1. The V gene's germline CDR1 is MNHEY and CDR2 SVGAGI. J was trimmed by 4 bases and V by 5 bases; bases with no gene match: 4. The CDR3 contains 14 residues. The CDR3 sequence: CASSRDRGLTEAFF. CDR3 nucleotides: TGTGCCAGCAGTCGTGACAGGGGGCTCACTGAAGCTTTCTTT.

The rearrangement uses TRBV4-1 and TRBJ2-1; 8 positions match TRBD2. CDR3 length: 16 amino acids. The trim removed 1 base at V and 7 bases at J, leaving 9 bases unmatched. CDR1 is MGHRA and CDR2 is YSYEKL in the germline V gene. The CDR3 sequence is CASSQAPGLDVNEQFF. In DNA form, the CDR3 reads TGCGCCAGCAGCCAAGCACCGGGACTAGATGTAAATGAGCAGTTCTTC.

The J gene is TRBJ2-3, the V gene TRBV19; the match to TRBD1 covers 10 bases. Trimming at V came to 4 bases and at J to 4 bases, leaving 2 bases not matched to a gene. The length of the CDR3 is 14 residues. Germline lookup yields CDR1 LNHDA and CDR2 SQIVND (reference sequence). The CDR3 DNA sequence: TGTGCCAGTAGTAGCGGACAGGGGGCAGATACGCAGTATTTT. It is translated as CASSSGQGADTQYF.

The chain links TRBV6-5 to TRBJ1-2, with D perhaps TRBD1 (6 bases). CDR1 is MNHEY, CDR2 SVGAGI, per germline. The CDR3 covers 14 residues. Trimming shortened V by 8 bases and J by 4 bases, and 17 bases separated the two germline ends. The CDR3 protein is CASRRGGRGYGYTF. CDR3 nucleotide sequence: TGTGCCAGCCGTAGGGGGGGGCGAGGCTATGGCTACACCTTC.

The CDR3 here is CASSKPQGLGYGYTF. The CDR3 DNA is TGTGCCAGCAGCAAACCACAGGGGTTAGGCTATGGCTACACCTTC. The rearrangement links TRBV21-1 to TRBJ1-2; the table gives TRBD1 as D, unverified against the DNA. TRBV21-1 is noted as a pseudogene. This CDR3 region has 15 residues.

This clone was recorded only once. V is TRBV20-1 and J is TRBJ2-1, with 7 bases identical to TRBD2. Unmatched junction bases numbered 7, after V lost 3 bases and J lost 2 bases. The V gene's germline CDR1 is DFQATT and CDR2 SNEGSKA (reference sequence). The CDR3 runs to 15 residues. The CDR3 bases are TGCAGTGCTAGTTCGGCTAGCGGTGCCTACAATGAGCAGTTCTTC. Translating it yields CSASSASGAYNEQFF.

The chain links TRBV6-5 to TRBJ1-5, with TRBD1 matching over 10 bases. Trimming took 6 bases from V and 6 from J; bases not matched to a gene: 5. The CDR3 is 14 amino acids. Germline V lookup: CDR1 MNHEY, CDR2 SVGAGI. The CDR3 DNA reads as TGTGCCAGCAGGCGAGACAGGGGGCCTCAGCCCCAGCATTTT. Protein product: CASRRDRGPQPQHF.

The chain carries TRBV7-9 and TRBJ1-3; tentative D call: TRBD1 (6 bases). The germline V gene has CDR1 SEHNR and CDR2 FQNEAQ (reference sequence). The length of the CDR3 is 16 residues. The V end lost 5 bases, the J end lost 3 bases, and 17 bases lay between the germline ends. Here the CDR3 reads CASSPQGRSGGNTIYF. As DNA, the CDR3 is TGTGCCAGCAGCCCGCAGGGGCGGAGTGGTGGAAACACCATATATTTT. The whole variable domain, remainder taken from reference TRBV7-9 and TRBJ1-3, is DTGVSQNPRHKITKRGQNVTFRCDPISEHNRLYWYRQTLGQGPEFLTYFQNEAQLEKSRLLSDRFSAERPKGSFSTLEIQRTEQGDSAMYLCASSPQGRSGGNTIYFGEGSWLTVV.